This T cell receptor beta chain was captured by sequencing in a study of OX40 agonist ivuxolimab in advanced cancers. With 2 bases removed from V and 2 bases from J, the gap between germline ends came to 11 bases. Germline CDR1 and CDR2: SGHAT and FQNNGV. The CDR3 runs 15 residues. Here immunoSEQ multiplex PCR was the method, and the copy in TCRdb shows in-frame clones only, minus some. The repertoire holds more than 65,000 clones, 84% seen once, with 20% to 30% in the top ten. The sequence derives from an adult with an advanced solid tumor such as melanoma, head and neck, liver or kidney cancer. Sequenced material: CD4+ or CD8+ T cells sorted from blood, taken in a trial of the OX40 agonist ivuxolimab. The rearrangement links TRBV11-2 to TRBJ2-3; D remains ambiguous. The CDR3 region has the DNA TGTGCCAGCAGCTTATTATTTATTGTCACAGATACGCAGTATTTT. Translated, it gives CASSLLFIVTDTQYF.